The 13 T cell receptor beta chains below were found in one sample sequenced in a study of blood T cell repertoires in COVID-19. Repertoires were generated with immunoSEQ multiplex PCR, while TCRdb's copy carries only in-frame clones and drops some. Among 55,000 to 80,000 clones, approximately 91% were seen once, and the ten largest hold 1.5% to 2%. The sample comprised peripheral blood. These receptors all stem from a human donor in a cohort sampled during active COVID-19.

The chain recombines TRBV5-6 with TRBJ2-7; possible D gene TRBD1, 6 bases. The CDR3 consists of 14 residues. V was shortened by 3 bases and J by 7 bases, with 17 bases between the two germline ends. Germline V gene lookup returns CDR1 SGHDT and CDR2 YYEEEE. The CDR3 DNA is TGTGCCAGCAGCTGGCAACAGGGATTAGAGGAGCAGTACTTC. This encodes CASSWQQGLEEQYF.

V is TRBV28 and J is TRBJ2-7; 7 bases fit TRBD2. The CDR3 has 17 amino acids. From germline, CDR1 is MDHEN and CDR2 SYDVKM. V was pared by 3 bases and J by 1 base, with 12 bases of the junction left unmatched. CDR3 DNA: TGTGCCAGCAGTTTGCACATCAGCGGGACCAGTTCCTACGAGCAGTACTTC. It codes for CASSLHISGTSSYEQYF.

Written as DNA, the CDR3 is TGTGCCAGCAGTTCCTCGGGGGGCGGCTACACTGAAGCTTTCTTT. Its protein is CASSSSGGGYTEAFF. J is TRBJ1-1 and V is TRBV28; a possible D gene is TRBD1 (6 bases). CDR3 length equals 15 residues. Germline CDR1 and CDR2: MDHEN and SYDVKM. V lost 4 bases and J lost 3, with 15 bases in between.

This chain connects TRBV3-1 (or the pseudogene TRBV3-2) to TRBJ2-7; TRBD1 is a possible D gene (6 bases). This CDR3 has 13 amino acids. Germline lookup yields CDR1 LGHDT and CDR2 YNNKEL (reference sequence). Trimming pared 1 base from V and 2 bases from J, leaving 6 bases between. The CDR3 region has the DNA TGTGCCAGCAGCCAAGGACAGGCCTACGAGCAGTACTTC. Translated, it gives CASSQGQAYEQYF.

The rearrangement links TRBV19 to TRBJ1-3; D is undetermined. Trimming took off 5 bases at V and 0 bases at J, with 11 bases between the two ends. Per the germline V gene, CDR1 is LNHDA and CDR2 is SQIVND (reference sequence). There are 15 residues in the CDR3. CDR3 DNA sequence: TGTGCCAGTAGTTATTTGCTAAGCTCTGGAAACACCATATATTTT. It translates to CASSYLLSSGNTIYF.

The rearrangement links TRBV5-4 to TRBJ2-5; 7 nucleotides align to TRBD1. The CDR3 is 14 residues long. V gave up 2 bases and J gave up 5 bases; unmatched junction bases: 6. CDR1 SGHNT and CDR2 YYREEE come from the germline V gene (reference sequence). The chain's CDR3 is CASSFLGGNETQYF. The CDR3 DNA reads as TGTGCCAGCAGCTTCTTAGGGGGCAATGAGACCCAGTACTTC.

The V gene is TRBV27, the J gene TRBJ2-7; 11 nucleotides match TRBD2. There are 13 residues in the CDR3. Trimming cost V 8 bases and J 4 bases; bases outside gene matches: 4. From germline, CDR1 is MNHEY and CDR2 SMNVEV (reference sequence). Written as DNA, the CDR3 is TGTGCCAGCCAACTAGCGGGAGTTTACGAGCAGTACTTC. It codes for CASQLAGVYEQYF.

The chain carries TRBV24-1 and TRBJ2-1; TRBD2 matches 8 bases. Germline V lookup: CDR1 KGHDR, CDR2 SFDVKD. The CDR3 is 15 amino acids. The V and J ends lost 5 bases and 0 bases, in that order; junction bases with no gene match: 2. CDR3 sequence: CATSGGTSSYNEQFF. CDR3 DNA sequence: TGTGCCACCAGTGGGGGGACTAGCTCCTACAATGAGCAGTTCTTC.

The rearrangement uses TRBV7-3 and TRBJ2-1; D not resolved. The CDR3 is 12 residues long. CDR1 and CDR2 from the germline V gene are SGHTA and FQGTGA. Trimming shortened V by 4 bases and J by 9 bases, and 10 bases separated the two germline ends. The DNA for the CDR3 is TGTGCCAGCAGCTCTCAGTCCAGTGAGCAGTTCTTC. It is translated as CASSSQSSEQFF.

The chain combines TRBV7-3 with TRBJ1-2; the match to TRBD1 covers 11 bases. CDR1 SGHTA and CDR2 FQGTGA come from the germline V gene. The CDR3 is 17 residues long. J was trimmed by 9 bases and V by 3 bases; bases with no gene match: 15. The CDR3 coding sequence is TGTGCCAGCAGCTTCGAACTAATACGGGACAGGGGGTTGAGCTACACCTTC. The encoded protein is CASSFELIRDRGLSYTF.

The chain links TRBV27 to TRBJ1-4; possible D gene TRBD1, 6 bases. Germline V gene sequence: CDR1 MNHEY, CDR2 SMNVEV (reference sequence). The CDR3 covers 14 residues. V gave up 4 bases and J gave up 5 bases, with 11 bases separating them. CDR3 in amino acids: CASSYGGRNEKLFF. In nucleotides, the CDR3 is TGTGCCAGCAGTTACGGGGGGCGCAATGAAAAACTGTTTTTT.

For the CDR3, the DNA is TGTGCCAGCAGCGTAGGAAGCTTAGGAGGGGACAATGAGCAGTTCTTC. Translating it yields CASSVGSLGGDNEQFF. The rearrangement joins TRBV9 to TRBJ2-1; TRBD2 is a possible D gene (6 bases). Germline V CDR1 and CDR2: SGDLS, YYNGEE. The V end was cut by 0 bases, the J end by 5 bases, with 15 bases between. CDR3 length: 16 amino acids.

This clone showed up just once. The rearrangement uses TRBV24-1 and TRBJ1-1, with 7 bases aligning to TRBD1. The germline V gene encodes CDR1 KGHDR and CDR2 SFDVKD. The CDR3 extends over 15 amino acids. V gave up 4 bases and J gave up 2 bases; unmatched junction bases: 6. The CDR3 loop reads CATSDHGTANTEAFF. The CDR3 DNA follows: TGTGCCACCAGTGACCACGGGACAGCCAACACTGAAGCTTTCTTT.